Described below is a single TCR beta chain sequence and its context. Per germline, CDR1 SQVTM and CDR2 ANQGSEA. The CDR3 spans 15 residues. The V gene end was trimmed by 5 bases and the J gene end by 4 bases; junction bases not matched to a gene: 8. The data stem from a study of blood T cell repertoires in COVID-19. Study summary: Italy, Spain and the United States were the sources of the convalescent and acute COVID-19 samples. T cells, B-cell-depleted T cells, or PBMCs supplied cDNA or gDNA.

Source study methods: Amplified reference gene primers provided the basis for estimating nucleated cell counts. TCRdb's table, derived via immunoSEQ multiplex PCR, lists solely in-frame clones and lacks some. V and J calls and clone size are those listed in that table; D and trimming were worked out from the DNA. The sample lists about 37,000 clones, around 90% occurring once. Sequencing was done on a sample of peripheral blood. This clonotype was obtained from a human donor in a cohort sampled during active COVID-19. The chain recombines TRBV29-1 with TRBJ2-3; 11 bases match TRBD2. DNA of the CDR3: TGCAGCGTTCTCCGGACTAGCGGGTGGGCAGATACGCAGTATTTT. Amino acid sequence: CSVLRTSGWADTQYF.